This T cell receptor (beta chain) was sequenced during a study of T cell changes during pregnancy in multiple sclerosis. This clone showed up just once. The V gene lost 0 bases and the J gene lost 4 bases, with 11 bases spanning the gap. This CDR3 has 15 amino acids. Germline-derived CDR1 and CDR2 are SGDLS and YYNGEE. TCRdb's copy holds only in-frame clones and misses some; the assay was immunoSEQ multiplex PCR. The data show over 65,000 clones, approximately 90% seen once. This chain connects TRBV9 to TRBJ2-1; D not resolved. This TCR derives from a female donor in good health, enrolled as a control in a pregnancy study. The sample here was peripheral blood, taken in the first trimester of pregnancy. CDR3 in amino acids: CASSVGGESYNEQFF. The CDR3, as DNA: TGTGCCAGCAGCGTAGGAGGAGAGTCGTACAATGAGCAGTTCTTC.